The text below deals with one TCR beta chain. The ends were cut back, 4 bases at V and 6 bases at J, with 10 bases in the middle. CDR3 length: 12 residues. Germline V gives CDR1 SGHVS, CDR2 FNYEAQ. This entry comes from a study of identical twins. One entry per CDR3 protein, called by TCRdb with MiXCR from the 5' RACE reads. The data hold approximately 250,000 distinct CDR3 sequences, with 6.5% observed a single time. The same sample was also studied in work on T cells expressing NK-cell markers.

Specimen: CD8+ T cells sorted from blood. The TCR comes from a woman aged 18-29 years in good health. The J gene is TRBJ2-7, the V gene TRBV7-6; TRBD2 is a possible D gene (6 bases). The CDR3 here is CASSSPGVEQYF. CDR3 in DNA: TGTGCCAGCAGCTCCCCGGGGGTCGAGCAGTACTTC. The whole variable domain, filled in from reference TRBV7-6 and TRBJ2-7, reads GAGVSQSPRYKVTKRGQDVALRCDPISGHVSLYWYRQALGQGPEFLTYFNYEAQQDKSGLPNDRFSAERPEGSISTLTIQRTEQRDSAMYRCASSSPGVEQYFGPGTRLTVT.